This T cell receptor (beta chain) was recorded in a study of T cell changes during pregnancy in multiple sclerosis. V was cut by 8 bases and J by 6 bases, with 9 bases left in between. CDR1 and CDR2 from the germline V gene are MNHEY and SMNVEV (reference sequence). CDR3 length equals 11 residues. Produced via immunoSEQ multiplex PCR; TCRdb's table is partial and in-frame only. Here the sample spans 55,000 to 70,000 clones, approximately 92% being singletons. This sequence was found in a female donor in good health, enrolled as a control in a pregnancy study. This chain links TRBV27 with TRBJ2-3, with TRBD2 as a possible D gene (6 bases). Sequenced material: CD8+ T cells from peripheral blood mononuclear cells, taken in the third trimester of pregnancy. Here the CDR3 reads CASEEGDTQYF. CDR3 nucleotides: TGTGCCAGCGAGGAGGGGGATACGCAGTATTTT.